A selection of T cell receptor beta chains follows, all from one sample in a study of a mutant IDH1 vaccine in newly diagnosed glioma. Sequencing was performed with immunoSEQ multiplex PCR; in TCRdb, only in-frame clones are kept and a portion is missing. Of 55,000 to 70,000 clones in the sample, roughly 78% were seen once. The sample was PBMCs, taken from a glioma patient treated with radiotherapy, temozolomide or both. These receptor sequences come from a man aged 50 to 59 with glioma. CDR3s include the opening cysteine and the closing phenylalanine or tryptophan. D genes are given only for firm matches. The size field is filled for only some rows; it gives once, few, many or a size class.

v_gene: TRBV4-1; j_gene: TRBJ1-2; abundance: -; d_gene: -; CDR3aa: CASSQDRSPRDGYTF; CDR3nt: TGCGCCAGCAGCCAAGATCGGTCCCCTCGAGATGGCTACACCTTC
v_gene: TRBV7-2; j_gene: TRBJ2-7; abundance: -; d_gene: TRBD2; CDR3aa: CASSLALAGAYEQYF; CDR3nt: TGTGCCAGCAGCTTAGCGTTAGCGGGGGCCTACGAGCAGTACTTC
v_gene: TRBV2; j_gene: TRBJ1-1; abundance: -; d_gene: -; CDR3aa: CASNRQFNTEAFF; CDR3nt: TGTGCCAGCAACAGACAGTTTAACACTGAAGCTTTCTTT
v_gene: TRBV19; j_gene: TRBJ2-5; abundance: -; d_gene: -; CDR3aa: CASSMVRETQYF; CDR3nt: TGTGCCAGTAGTATGGTTAGGGAGACCCAGTACTTC
v_gene: TRBV7-2; j_gene: TRBJ2-1; abundance: -; d_gene: -; CDR3aa: CASSSRRVHNEQFF; CDR3nt: TGTGCCAGCAGTTCCCGGAGGGTCCACAATGAGCAGTTCTTC
v_gene: TRBV5-4; j_gene: TRBJ2-1; abundance: once; d_gene: TRBD1; CDR3aa: CASSYPDRDNHNEQFF; CDR3nt: TGTGCCAGCAGTTACCCGGACAGGGACAATCACAATGAGCAGTTCTTC
v_gene: TRBV19; j_gene: TRBJ2-7; abundance: -; d_gene: TRBD1; CDR3aa: CASSLGTGGTYEQYF; CDR3nt: TGTGCCAGTAGCCTCGGGACAGGGGGGACCTACGAGCAGTACTTC
v_gene: TRBV6-1; j_gene: TRBJ1-5; abundance: -; d_gene: TRBD1; CDR3aa: CASNEQGSNQPQHF; CDR3nt: TGTGCCAGCAATGAACAGGGGAGCAATCAGCCCCAGCATTTT
v_gene: TRBV2; j_gene: TRBJ2-2; abundance: -; d_gene: -; CDR3aa: CASSELSNTGELFF; CDR3nt: TGTGCCAGCAGTGAACTTTCTAACACCGGGGAGCTGTTTTTT
v_gene: TRBV12-5; j_gene: TRBJ2-3; abundance: -; d_gene: -; CDR3aa: CASGRGGDTQYF; CDR3nt: TGTGCTAGTGGCCGCGGCGGAGATACGCAGTATTTT
v_gene: TRBV7-3; j_gene: TRBJ2-3; abundance: -; d_gene: TRBD1; CDR3aa: CASSSQGAGDTQYF; CDR3nt: TGTGCCAGCAGCTCCCAGGGGGCTGGAGATACGCAGTATTTT
v_gene: TRBV7-8; j_gene: TRBJ2-7; abundance: -; d_gene: -; CDR3aa: CASSQRGDTSYEQYF; CDR3nt: TGTGCCAGCAGCCAGAGGGGGGACACCAGCTACGAGCAGTACTTC
v_gene: TRBV4-1; j_gene: TRBJ2-1; abundance: -; d_gene: TRBD2; CDR3aa: CASSQAGTSGGNYNEQFF; CDR3nt: TGCGCCAGCAGCCAAGCTGGGACTAGCGGGGGGAACTACAATGAGCAGTTCTTC
v_gene: TRBV10-3; j_gene: TRBJ1-3; abundance: -; d_gene: -; CDR3aa: CAIATADGNTIYF; CDR3nt: TGTGCCATCGCAACGGCAGATGGAAACACCATATATTTT
v_gene: TRBV4-1; j_gene: TRBJ1-1; abundance: -; d_gene: -; CDR3aa: CASSLGLNTEAFF; CDR3nt: TGCGCCAGCAGCCTGGGACTGAACACTGAAGCTTTCTTT
v_gene: TRBV7-9; j_gene: TRBJ1-2; abundance: -; d_gene: TRBD1; CDR3aa: CASSLSGGDYGYTF; CDR3nt: TGTGCCAGCAGCTTATCAGGGGGGGACTATGGCTACACCTTC
v_gene: TRBV7-8; j_gene: TRBJ1-1; abundance: -; d_gene: TRBD1; CDR3aa: CASGQGKTTEAFF; CDR3nt: TGTGCCAGCGGACAGGGGAAGACCACTGAAGCTTTCTTT
v_gene: TRBV6-6; j_gene: TRBJ1-1; abundance: once; d_gene: -; CDR3aa: CASSATDNTEAFF; CDR3nt: TGTGCCAGCAGCGCGACAGACAACACTGAAGCTTTCTTT
v_gene: TRBV18; j_gene: TRBJ2-7; abundance: -; d_gene: -; CDR3aa: CASSPPLRAHEQYF; CDR3nt: TGTGCCAGCTCACCACCGCTGAGGGCCCACGAGCAGTACTTC
v_gene: TRBV7-9; j_gene: TRBJ1-1; abundance: -; d_gene: TRBD1; CDR3aa: CASSRIDRDEAFF; CDR3nt: TGTGCCAGCAGCCGAATTGACAGGGATGAAGCTTTCTTT
v_gene: TRBV7-2; j_gene: TRBJ2-1; abundance: -; d_gene: -; CDR3aa: CASSEQGYASYNEQFF; CDR3nt: TGTGCCAGCAGCGAGCAGGGGTACGCCTCCTACAATGAGCAGTTCTTC
v_gene: TRBV19; j_gene: TRBJ1-6; abundance: medium-sized; d_gene: -; CDR3aa: CASRGEGLASPLHF; CDR3nt: TGTGCCAGTAGGGGGGAGGGGCTTGCTTCACCCCTCCACTTT
v_gene: TRBV2; j_gene: TRBJ2-5; abundance: once; d_gene: -; CDR3aa: CASSRETQYF; CDR3nt: TGTGCCAGCAGCAGAGAGACCCAGTACTTC
v_gene: TRBV19; j_gene: TRBJ2-7; abundance: -; d_gene: -; CDR3aa: CASSMARRFDEQYF; CDR3nt: TGTGCCAGTAGTATGGCAAGGCGATTCGACGAGCAGTACTTC
v_gene: TRBV21-1; j_gene: TRBJ2-1; abundance: -; d_gene: -; CDR3aa: CASSKASGRGRENEQFF; CDR3nt: TGTGCCAGCAGCAAAGCTTCGGGCAGGGGGCGTGAAAATGAGCAGTTCTTC
v_gene: TRBV4-2; j_gene: TRBJ1-2; abundance: -; d_gene: -; CDR3aa: CASSQGLKELYGYTF; CDR3nt: TGTGCCAGCAGCCAAGGGCTAAAAGAGCTCTATGGCTACACCTTC
v_gene: TRBV5-1; j_gene: TRBJ1-1; abundance: -; d_gene: -; CDR3aa: CASSLQGNTEAFF; CDR3nt: TGCGCCAGCAGCTTGCAGGGAAACACTGAAGCTTTCTTT
v_gene: TRBV30; j_gene: TRBJ1-5; abundance: -; d_gene: TRBD1; CDR3aa: CAWSVGGGGQPQHF; CDR3nt: TGTGCCTGGAGTGTAGGAGGGGGCGGTCAGCCCCAGCATTTT
v_gene: TRBV30; j_gene: TRBJ1-5; abundance: -; d_gene: -; CDR3aa: CAWSAQVNQPQHF; CDR3nt: TGTGCCTGGAGTGCCCAAGTCAATCAGCCCCAGCATTTT
v_gene: TRBV29-1; j_gene: TRBJ1-5; abundance: -; d_gene: TRBD1; CDR3aa: CSVADRGNQPQHF; CDR3nt: TGCAGCGTGGCGGACAGGGGCAATCAGCCCCAGCATTTT
v_gene: TRBV5-6; j_gene: TRBJ2-3; abundance: -; d_gene: TRBD2; CDR3aa: CASSSLAGGDTQYF; CDR3nt: TGTGCCAGCAGCTCACTAGCGGGGGGAGATACGCAGTATTTT
v_gene: TRBV20-1; j_gene: TRBJ2-1; abundance: -; d_gene: -; CDR3aa: CSASPGGPQFF; CDR3nt: TGCAGTGCTTCCCCCGGGGGCCCCCAGTTCTTC
v_gene: TRBV18; j_gene: TRBJ1-1; abundance: -; d_gene: -; CDR3aa: CASSRSNGAFF; CDR3nt: TGTGCCAGCTCGAGGTCGAATGGGGCTTTCTTT
v_gene: TRBV14; j_gene: TRBJ1-6; abundance: -; d_gene: -; CDR3aa: CASSQTLHF; CDR3nt: TGTGCCAGCAGCCAGACCCTCCACTTT
v_gene: TRBV2; j_gene: TRBJ2-2; abundance: -; d_gene: -; CDR3aa: CASTQELGTGELFF; CDR3nt: TGTGCCAGCACTCAGGAGCTAGGAACCGGGGAGCTGTTTTTT
v_gene: TRBV5-4; j_gene: TRBJ1-3; abundance: -; d_gene: -; CDR3aa: CATGNAGGNTIYF; CDR3nt: TGTGCCACGGGAAACGCGGGAGGAAACACCATATATTTT
v_gene: TRBV18; j_gene: TRBJ1-2; abundance: -; d_gene: TRBD1; CDR3aa: CASSPPKQGSLGGYTF; CDR3nt: TGTGCCAGCTCACCACCGAAACAGGGGAGTTTAGGTGGCTACACCTTC
v_gene: TRBV9; j_gene: TRBJ2-3; abundance: -; d_gene: TRBD1; CDR3aa: CASSTQTGGIIDTQYF; CDR3nt: TGTGCCAGCAGCACACAGACAGGGGGCATTATAGATACGCAGTATTTT
v_gene: TRBV4-3; j_gene: TRBJ2-7; abundance: -; d_gene: -; CDR3aa: CASSQDLGGPSGEQYF; CDR3nt: TGCGCCAGCAGCCAAGATCTGGGCGGCCCCTCGGGTGAGCAGTACTTC
v_gene: TRBV6-1; j_gene: TRBJ1-5; abundance: -; d_gene: TRBD1; CDR3aa: CASSELDRAYSNQPQHF; CDR3nt: TGTGCCAGCAGTGAGCTGGACAGGGCTTATAGCAATCAGCCCCAGCATTTT
v_gene: TRBV19; j_gene: TRBJ1-4; abundance: -; d_gene: -; CDR3aa: CASSLGGFVTNEKLFF; CDR3nt: TGTGCCAGTAGTCTGGGGGGTTTTGTGACTAATGAAAAACTGTTTTTT
v_gene: TRBV27; j_gene: TRBJ2-3; abundance: once; d_gene: TRBD2; CDR3aa: CASSKRLAGVADTQYF; CDR3nt: TGTGCCAGCAGTAAGAGACTAGCGGGGGTCGCAGATACGCAGTATTTT
v_gene: TRBV6-1; j_gene: TRBJ1-4; abundance: once; d_gene: -; CDR3aa: CASSDFSSGIEKLFF; CDR3nt: TGTGCCAGCAGTGATTTTTCGTCCGGAATTGAAAAACTGTTTTTT
v_gene: TRBV5-5; j_gene: TRBJ1-1; abundance: -; d_gene: -; CDR3aa: CASSPSGGAEAFF; CDR3nt: TGTGCCAGCAGCCCCTCGGGGGGGGCTGAAGCTTTCTTT
v_gene: TRBV2; j_gene: TRBJ2-7; abundance: -; d_gene: -; CDR3aa: CASSLRTVDEQYF; CDR3nt: TGTGCCAGCAGTCTTAGGACAGTAGACGAGCAGTACTTC
v_gene: TRBV13; j_gene: TRBJ2-5; abundance: -; d_gene: TRBD2; CDR3aa: CASSLGTSSGGETQYF; CDR3nt: TGTGCCAGCAGCTTAGGGACCTCTAGCGGGGGCGAGACCCAGTACTTC
v_gene: TRBV25-1; j_gene: TRBJ1-1; abundance: -; d_gene: -; CDR3aa: CASSEYSTGNTEAFF; CDR3nt: TGTGCCAGCAGTGAATACTCGACAGGGAACACTGAAGCTTTCTTT
v_gene: TRBV2; j_gene: TRBJ2-2; abundance: -; d_gene: -; CDR3aa: CASSVRTNTGELFF; CDR3nt: TGTGCCAGCAGTGTACGGACTAACACCGGGGAGCTGTTTTTT
v_gene: TRBV30; j_gene: TRBJ2-3; abundance: medium-sized; d_gene: -; CDR3aa: CAFTTDTQYF; CDR3nt: TGTGCCTTCACCACAGATACGCAGTATTTT
v_gene: TRBV6-5; j_gene: TRBJ1-1; abundance: -; d_gene: -; CDR3aa: CASSNGGAGSPEVFF; CDR3nt: TGTGCCAGCAGTAACGGGGGGGCAGGGAGCCCTGAAGTTTTCTTT
v_gene: TRBV5-4; j_gene: TRBJ2-5; abundance: -; d_gene: TRBD2; CDR3aa: CASSLRGGQETQYF; CDR3nt: TGTGCCAGCAGCCTTCGGGGGGGACAAGAGACCCAGTACTTC